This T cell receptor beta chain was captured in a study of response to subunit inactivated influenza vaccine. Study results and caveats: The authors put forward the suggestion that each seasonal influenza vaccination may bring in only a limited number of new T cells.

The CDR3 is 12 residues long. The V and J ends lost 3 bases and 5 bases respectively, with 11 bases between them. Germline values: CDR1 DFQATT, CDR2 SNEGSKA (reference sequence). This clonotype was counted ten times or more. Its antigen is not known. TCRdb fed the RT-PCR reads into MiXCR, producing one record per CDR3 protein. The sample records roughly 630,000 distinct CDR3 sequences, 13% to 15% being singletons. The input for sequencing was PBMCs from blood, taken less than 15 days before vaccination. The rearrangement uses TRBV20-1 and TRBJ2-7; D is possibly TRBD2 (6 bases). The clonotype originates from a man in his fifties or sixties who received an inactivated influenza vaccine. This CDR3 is CSASRETHEQYF. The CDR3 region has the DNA TGCAGTGCTAGCCGGGAGACCCACGAGCAGTACTTC.